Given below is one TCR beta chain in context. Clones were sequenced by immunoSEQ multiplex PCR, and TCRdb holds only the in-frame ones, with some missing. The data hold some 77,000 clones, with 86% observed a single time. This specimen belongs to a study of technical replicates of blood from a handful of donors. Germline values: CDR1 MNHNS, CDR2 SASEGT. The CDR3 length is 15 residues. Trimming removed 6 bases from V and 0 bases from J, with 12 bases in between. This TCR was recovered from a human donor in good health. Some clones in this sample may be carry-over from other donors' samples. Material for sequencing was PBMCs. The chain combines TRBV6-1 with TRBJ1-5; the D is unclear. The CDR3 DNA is TGTGCCAGCAGGGCGGAACCCTATAGCAATCAGCCCCAGCATTTT. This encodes CASRAEPYSNQPQHF.